These 32 T cell receptor beta chains share one sample of origin, sequenced in a study of blood T cell repertoires in COVID-19. Here immunoSEQ multiplex PCR was the method, and the copy in TCRdb shows in-frame clones only, minus some. The data contain about 62,000 clones, more than 85% of them singletons. Sequencing input: peripheral blood. These receptors were collected from a man aged 65 to 79 with acute or convalescent COVID-19.

The rearrangement links TRBV5-1 to TRBJ1-1; 9 bases line up with TRBD1. V shed 8 bases, J shed 11 bases, and the junction held 13 bases outside the gene matches. In germline, CDR1 is SGHRS, CDR2 YFSETQ. This CDR3 spans 13 amino acids. The CDR3 coding sequence is TGCGCCAGTTTTGAACAACAGGGGGCGGAGGCTTTCTTT. The encoded protein is CASFEQQGAEAFF.

The rearrangement links TRBV5-4 to TRBJ2-7, with D possibly TRBD2 on 5 matching bases. Germline CDR1 and CDR2: SGHNT and YYREEE (reference sequence). The V and J ends lost 10 bases and 0 bases respectively, with 14 bases between them. The CDR3 length is 13 residues. CDR3 nucleotide sequence: TGTGCCTTAGCGAGCCAGAGCTCCTACGAGCAGTACTTC. This encodes CALASQSSYEQYF.

The J gene is TRBJ2-5, the V gene TRBV2, with a weak D call TRBD1 (5 bases). The CDR3 contains 14 residues. In germline, CDR1 is SNHLY, CDR2 FYNNEI. Deletions cut 6 bases from V and 5 bases from J, with 16 bases between. CDR3 nucleotide sequence: TGTGCCAGCAGCTTACAGGTGATTGCGGAGACCCAGTACTTC. This codes for CASSLQVIAETQYF.

The rearrangement uses TRBV5-5 and TRBJ2-3; weak D call: TRBD2 (6 bases). Germline V lookup: CDR1 SGHKS, CDR2 YYEKEE (reference sequence). The CDR3 totals 17 residues. Trimming cost V 1 base and J 1 base, with 16 bases left between them. CDR3 nucleotide sequence: TGTGCCAGCAGCTTGCCTATTACGGGAGAGGGCACAGATACGCAGTATTTT. Its translation: CASSLPITGEGTDTQYF.

CDR3 sequence reads: CASSWGFGAYNSPLHF. In nucleotides, the CDR3 is TGTGCCAGCAGCTGGGGCTTTGGGGCCTATAATTCACCCCTCCACTTT. The chain recombines TRBV5-8 with TRBJ1-6, with D perhaps TRBD1 (5 bases). The CDR3 runs 16 residues. Trimming removed 3 bases at V and 2 bases at J, with 12 bases between. The germline V gene encodes CDR1 SGHTS and CDR2 YDEGEE.

The J gene is TRBJ2-7, the V gene TRBV30; TRBD2 matches at 8 bases. This CDR3 is 13 amino acids long. V lost 3 bases, J lost 2 bases, and 3 bases stayed unmatched. The germline CDR1 and CDR2 sequences are GTSNPN and SVGIG (reference sequence). The CDR3 DNA reads TGTGCCTGGAGGGTTAGCGGGACCTACGAGCAGTACTTC. Translation gives CAWRVSGTYEQYF.

The chain couples TRBV27 to TRBJ1-2; 8 nucleotides match TRBD1. Trimming at V came to 5 bases and at J to 3 bases, leaving 2 bases not matched to a gene. The V gene's germline CDR1 is MNHEY and CDR2 SMNVEV (reference sequence). The CDR3 covers 13 residues. The CDR3 loop is CASSPDRDYGYTF. The DNA for the CDR3 is TGTGCCAGCAGTCCGGACAGGGACTATGGCTACACCTTC.

Comments on this clone: Other DNA sequences within the sample encode an identical CDR3. The chain links TRBV7-9 to TRBJ2-1, with 10 bases matching TRBD2. The J segment lost 4 bases and the V segment lost 5 bases, leaving 5 bases of the junction unmatched. Germline assignment: CDR1 SEHNR and CDR2 FQNEAQ (reference sequence). The CDR3 has 15 residues. This CDR3 is CASSQGLARYNEQFF. In DNA, the CDR3 is TGTGCCAGCAGCCAGGGACTAGCGCGATACAATGAGCAGTTCTTC.

The V call is TRBV3-1 (or the pseudogene TRBV3-2), the J call TRBJ1-1; D is possibly TRBD1 (6 bases). The CDR3 length is 12 residues. V lost 2 bases and J lost 6, with 7 bases in between. The germline V gene has CDR1 LGHDT and CDR2 YNNKEL (reference sequence). The CDR3 loop is CASSQQGSEAFF. The DNA of the CDR3 is TGTGCCAGCAGCCAACAGGGGTCTGAAGCTTTCTTT.

This chain links TRBV5-4 with TRBJ1-2; possible D gene TRBD1, 5 bases. Germline CDR1 reads SGHNT; CDR2 reads YYREEE (reference sequence). This CDR3 contains 15 residues. Trimming cost V 4 bases and J 0 bases, with 13 bases left between them. CDR3 amino acids: CASSIQTVTNYGYTF. In DNA form, the CDR3 reads TGTGCCAGCAGCATACAGACAGTCACTAACTATGGCTACACCTTC.

The rearrangement links TRBV11-2 to TRBJ2-3; possible D gene TRBD2, 6 bases. Between the trimmed V and J ends, which lost 1 base and 2 bases, there was a span of 13 bases. Per germline, CDR1 SGHAT and CDR2 FQNNGV. The CDR3 extends over 16 amino acids. The CDR3 loop is CASSLGAGPYTDTQYF. CDR3 coding DNA: TGTGCCAGCAGCTTAGGGGCGGGACCATACACAGATACGCAGTATTTT.

This sequence joins TRBV5-3 and TRBJ2-2, with D maybe TRBD2 (5 bases). TRBV5-3 is an open reading frame whose function is uncertain. V was trimmed by 2 bases and J by 5 bases, leaving 7 bases between them. The CDR3 extends over 13 amino acids. Written as DNA, the CDR3 is TGTGCCAGAAGCTTCCGGGATACCGGGGAGCTGTTTTTT. Amino acids: CARSFRDTGELFF.

This clone was picked up a small number of times. V gene TRBV18 combines with J gene TRBJ1-1; D perhaps matches TRBD1 (6 bases). CDR3 size: 17 residues. V was cut by 3 bases and J by 2 bases, with 19 bases left in between. Germline assignment: CDR1 KGHSH and CDR2 LQKENI. The CDR3 is CASSPNGMGAANTEAFF. Here the CDR3 DNA reads TGTGCCAGCTCACCGAATGGGATGGGGGCGGCTAACACTGAAGCTTTCTTT.

Worth noting for this clone: This CDR3 is also generated by other DNA sequences in the sample. The J gene is TRBJ2-3, the V gene TRBV2, with no clear D. V lost 5 bases and J 0 bases, leaving 3 bases between the germline ends. CDR3 length: 12 amino acids. The germline V gene has CDR1 SNHLY and CDR2 FYNNEI. DNA of the CDR3: TGTGCCAGCAGTCTTAGCACAGATACGCAGTATTTT. Translating it yields CASSLSTDTQYF.

V gene TRBV2 combines with J gene TRBJ2-7; 9 bases agree with TRBD1. This CDR3 region has 18 residues. V lost 8 bases to trimming and J lost 3 bases; unmatched junction nucleotides: 20. Per germline, CDR1 SNHLY and CDR2 FYNNEI. The CDR3 sequence: CASVFAVWGTGRDYEQYF. CDR3 in DNA: TGTGCCAGCGTTTTCGCCGTCTGGGGGACAGGGAGAGACTACGAGCAGTACTTC.

The V call is TRBV3-1 (or the pseudogene TRBV3-2), the J call TRBJ2-5; no clear D. The V gene's germline CDR1 is LGHDT and CDR2 YNNKEL (reference sequence). Between the trimmed V and J ends, which lost 3 bases and 1 base, there was a span of 12 bases. The CDR3 spans 15 residues. CDR3 in DNA: TGTGCCAGCAGCCATCAGTCCGCCCTCCAAGAGACCCAGTACTTC. This sequence encodes CASSHQSALQETQYF.

This chain links TRBV13 with TRBJ2-7; D might be TRBD2 (6 bases). The CDR3 totals 15 residues. Germline V gene lookup returns CDR1 PRHDT and CDR2 FYEKMQ (reference sequence). V was clipped by 1 base and J by 7 bases, with 17 bases between them. As DNA, the CDR3 is TGTGCCAGCAGCTTAGCCGGGACTTCACCTCTGGAGCAGTACTTC. Protein product: CASSLAGTSPLEQYF. The full variable domain, its missing parts supplied by reference TRBV13 and TRBJ2-7, is AAGVIQSPRHLIKEKRETATLKCYPIPRHDTVYWYQQGPGQDPQFLISFYEKMQSDKGSIPDRFSAQQFSDYHSELNMSSLELGDSALYFCASSLAGTSPLEQYFGPGTRLTVT.

The chain recombines TRBV19 with TRBJ1-2; D is unresolved. The V gene's germline CDR1 is LNHDA and CDR2 SQIVND (reference sequence). Trimming took 1 base from V and 10 from J, leaving 13 bases between them. CDR3 length: 13 amino acids. This CDR3 is CASSIGTSQPYTF. For the CDR3, the DNA is TGTGCCAGTAGTATAGGAACATCACAACCCTACACCTTC.

J is TRBJ2-7 and V is TRBV6-6, with 8 bases fitting TRBD1. This CDR3 spans 16 amino acids. The germline V gene has CDR1 MNHNY and CDR2 SVGAGI (reference sequence). Trimming cost V 5 bases and J 0 bases; bases outside gene matches: 9. CDR3 coding DNA: TGTGCCAGCAGTACACAGGGGGGCGGTGGCTCCTACGAGCAGTACTTC. Translated, it gives CASSTQGGGGSYEQYF.

The rearrangement uses TRBV27 and TRBJ2-3; no firm D call. Germline lookup yields CDR1 MNHEY and CDR2 SMNVEV (reference sequence). The CDR3 extends over 13 amino acids. Trimming cost V 5 bases and J 10 bases, with 16 bases left between them. The chain's CDR3 is CASSLYRTLAQYF. For the CDR3, the DNA is TGTGCCAGCAGTCTTTACAGAACCCTGGCGCAGTATTTT.

The chain links TRBV2 to TRBJ2-2; D unresolved. This CDR3 has 12 amino acids. The V end lost 8 bases, the J end lost 2 bases, and 6 bases lay between the germline ends. Germline CDR1 and CDR2: SNHLY and FYNNEI. In DNA form, the CDR3 reads TGTGCCAGCGCTACTAACACCGGGGAGCTGTTTTTT. It is translated as CASATNTGELFF.

This chain joins TRBV15 and TRBJ2-7; 7 bases fit TRBD1. The trim removed 1 base at V and 2 bases at J, leaving 5 bases unmatched. This CDR3 region has 15 residues. Germline V lookup: CDR1 LNHNV, CDR2 YYDKDF (reference sequence). CDR3 sequence reads: CATSRAAGTAYEQYF. For the CDR3, the DNA is TGTGCCACCAGCAGAGCGGCCGGGACAGCCTACGAGCAGTACTTC.

This clone was seen a handful of times. J is TRBJ2-7 and V is TRBV7-9, with D maybe TRBD1 (6 bases). The CDR3 is 15 residues long. Trimming cost V 5 bases and J 2 bases, with 16 bases left between them. Germline-derived CDR1 and CDR2 are SEHNR and FQNEAQ (reference sequence). In DNA form, the CDR3 reads TGTGCCAGCAGCGGCCTTTCCCCAGGGGCCTACGAGCAGTACTTC. As protein: CASSGLSPGAYEQYF. Complete variable domain (other parts from reference TRBV7-9 and TRBJ2-7): DTGVSQNPRHKITKRGQNVTFRCDPISEHNRLYWYRQTLGQGPEFLTYFQNEAQLEKSRLLSDRFSAERPKGSFSTLEIQRTEQGDSAMYLCASSGLSPGAYEQYFGPGTRLTVT.

V usage is TRBV19 and J usage is TRBJ1-2; TRBD1 aligns across 10 bases. With 10 bases clipped from V and 4 bases from J, the junction kept 3 bases outside the gene matches. CDR1 and CDR2 (germline): LNHDA, SQIVND (reference sequence). This CDR3 has 12 amino acids. The CDR3 sequence: CATRTGGYGYTF. CDR3 DNA sequence: TGTGCCACCAGGACAGGGGGCTATGGCTACACCTTC.

This chain uses TRBV19 with TRBJ2-4; 7 nucleotides agree with TRBD1. Per the germline V gene, CDR1 is LNHDA and CDR2 is SQIVND (reference sequence). J gave up 6 bases and V 5 bases, and 10 bases lay outside the gene matches. This CDR3 has 15 amino acids. CDR3 bases: TGTGCCAGTAGTGTAAACAGGGGAAGTAGAAACATTCAGTACTTC. It encodes CASSVNRGSRNIQYF.

J is TRBJ2-1 and V is TRBV5-8; 8 bases are a match to TRBD2. CDR3 length equals 16 residues. V shed 0 bases, J shed 7 bases, and the junction held 9 bases outside the gene matches. Germline V gene lookup returns CDR1 SGHTS and CDR2 YDEGEE. The CDR3 DNA reads as TGTGCCAGCAGCTTGGCCGGCCGGGAGGGCCGGAATGAGCAGTTCTTC. As protein: CASSLAGREGRNEQFF.

The genes are TRBV9 and TRBJ2-5, with D perhaps TRBD2 (5 bases). V was cut by 1 base and J by 7 bases, with 20 bases left in between. From germline, CDR1 is SGDLS and CDR2 YYNGEE. The CDR3 is 16 amino acids. In DNA, the CDR3 is TGTGCCAGCAGCGTAAGCGCCCGTAGCGAGGCCGGGACCCAGTACTTC. Translating gives CASSVSARSEAGTQYF.

This chain uses TRBV5-1 with TRBJ2-2; maybe TRBD1 (5 bases). Looked up from germline, CDR1 is SGHRS and CDR2 is YFSETQ. The CDR3 sequence is 17 residues long. Trimming removed 0 bases from V and 1 base from J, with 13 bases in between. CDR3 nucleotide sequence: TGCGCCAGCAGCTTGGATCCTACAGGACAGAACACCGGGGAGCTGTTTTTT. Its translation: CASSLDPTGQNTGELFF. Complete variable domain (other parts from reference TRBV5-1 and TRBJ2-2): KAGVTQTPRYLIKTRGQQVTLSCSPISGHRSVSWYQQTPGQGLQFLFEYFSETQRNKGNFPGRFSGRQFSNSRSEMNVSTLELGDSALYLCASSLDPTGQNTGELFFGEGSRLTVL.

The chain links TRBV3-1 (or the pseudogene TRBV3-2) to TRBJ1-2; D gene uncertain. V lost 1 base, J lost 8 bases, and 8 bases lay in between. From germline, CDR1 is LGHDT and CDR2 YNNKEL (reference sequence). The CDR3 loop spans 12 amino acids. Here the CDR3 DNA reads TGTGCCAGCAGCCAAGTAGAAAAGGGCTACACCTTC. Residues: CASSQVEKGYTF.

This clone was seen only once. This chain links TRBV7-9 with TRBJ2-5, with D perhaps matching TRBD1 (7 bases). This CDR3 is 18 amino acids long. Trimming pared 2 bases from V and 2 bases from J, leaving 21 bases between. Germline assignment: CDR1 SEHNR and CDR2 FQNEAQ (reference sequence). The CDR3 DNA reads as TGTGCCAGCAGCTTAAATTTGGTTGCTGCGGGACAGCAAGAGACCCAGTACTTC. Amino acid sequence: CASSLNLVAAGQQETQYF.

CDR3 sequence (DNA): TGTGCCAGCAGTTCCCCCGAGACACGAAACTATGGCTACACCTTC. Protein: CASSSPETRNYGYTF. V and J are TRBV27 and TRBJ1-2; D gene unclear. Germline lookup yields CDR1 MNHEY and CDR2 SMNVEV (reference sequence). Trimming shortened V by 4 bases and J by 2 bases, and 14 bases separated the two germline ends. This CDR3 comprises 15 residues.

The chain recombines TRBV5-1 with TRBJ1-6; D remains unclear. The CDR3 is made up of 13 amino acids. The V gene lost 5 bases and the J gene lost 6 bases, with 9 bases spanning the gap. CDR1 and CDR2 from the germline V gene are SGHRS and YFSETQ. CDR3 sequence (DNA): TGCGCCAGCAGTACAGACCTTAATTCACCCCTCCACTTT. This translates into CASSTDLNSPLHF.